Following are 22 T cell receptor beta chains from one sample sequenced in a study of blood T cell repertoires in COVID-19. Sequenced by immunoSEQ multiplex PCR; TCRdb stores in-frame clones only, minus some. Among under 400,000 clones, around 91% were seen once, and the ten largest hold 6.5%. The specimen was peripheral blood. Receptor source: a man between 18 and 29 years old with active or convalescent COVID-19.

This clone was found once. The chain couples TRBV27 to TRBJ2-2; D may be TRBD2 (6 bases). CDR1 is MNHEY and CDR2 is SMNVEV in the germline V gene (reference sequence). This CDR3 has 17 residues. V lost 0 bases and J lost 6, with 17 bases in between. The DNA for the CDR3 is TGTGCCAGCAGTTTATCTGGCGGGGTCGGCGGAGCCGGGGAGCTGTTTTTT. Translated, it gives CASSLSGGVGGAGELFF.

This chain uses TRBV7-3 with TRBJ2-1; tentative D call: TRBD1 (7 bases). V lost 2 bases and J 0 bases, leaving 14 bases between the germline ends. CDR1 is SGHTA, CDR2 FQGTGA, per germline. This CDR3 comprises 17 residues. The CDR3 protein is CASSLAEGASSYNEQFF. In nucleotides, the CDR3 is TGTGCCAGCAGCTTAGCGGAGGGGGCAAGCTCCTACAATGAGCAGTTCTTC. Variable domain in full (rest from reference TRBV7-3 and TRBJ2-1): GAGVSQTPSNKVTEKGKYVELRCDPISGHTALYWYRQSLGQGPEFLIYFQGTGAADDSGLPNDRFFAVRPEGSVSTLKIQRTERGDSAVYLCASSLAEGASSYNEQFFGPGTRLTVL.

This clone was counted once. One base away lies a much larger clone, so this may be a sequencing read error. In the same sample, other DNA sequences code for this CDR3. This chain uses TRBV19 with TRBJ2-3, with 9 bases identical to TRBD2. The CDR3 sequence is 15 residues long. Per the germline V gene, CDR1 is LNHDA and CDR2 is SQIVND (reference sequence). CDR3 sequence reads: CASSMASGDTDTQYF. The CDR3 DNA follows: TGTGCCAGTAGTATGGCTAGCGGGGACACAGATACGCAATATTTT.

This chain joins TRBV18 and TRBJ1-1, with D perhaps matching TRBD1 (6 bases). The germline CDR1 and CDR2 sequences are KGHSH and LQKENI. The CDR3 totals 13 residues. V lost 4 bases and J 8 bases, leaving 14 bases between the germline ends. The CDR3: CASSLDGQTEAFF. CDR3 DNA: TGTGCCAGCTCACTAGACGGACAGACAGAAGCTTTCTTT.

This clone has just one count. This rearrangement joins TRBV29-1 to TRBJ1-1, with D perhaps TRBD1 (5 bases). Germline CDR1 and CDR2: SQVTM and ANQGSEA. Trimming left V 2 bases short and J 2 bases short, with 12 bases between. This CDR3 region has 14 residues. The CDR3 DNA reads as TGCAGCGTTGAAAAGGGAACAGGAAACACTGAAGCTTTCTTT. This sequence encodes CSVEKGTGNTEAFF.

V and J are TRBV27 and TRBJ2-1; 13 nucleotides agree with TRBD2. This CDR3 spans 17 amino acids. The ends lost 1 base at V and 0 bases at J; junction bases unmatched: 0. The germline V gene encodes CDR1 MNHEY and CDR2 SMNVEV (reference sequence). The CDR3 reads CASSLWTSGSSYNEQFF. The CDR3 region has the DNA TGTGCCAGCAGTTTATGGACTAGCGGGAGCTCCTACAATGAGCAGTTCTTC.

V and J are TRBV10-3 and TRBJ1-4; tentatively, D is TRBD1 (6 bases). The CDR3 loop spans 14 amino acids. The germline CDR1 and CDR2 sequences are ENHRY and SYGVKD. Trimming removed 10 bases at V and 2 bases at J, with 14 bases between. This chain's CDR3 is CATSSRGTNEKLFF. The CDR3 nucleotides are TGTGCCACGTCATCCAGGGGCACTAATGAAAAACTGTTTTTT.

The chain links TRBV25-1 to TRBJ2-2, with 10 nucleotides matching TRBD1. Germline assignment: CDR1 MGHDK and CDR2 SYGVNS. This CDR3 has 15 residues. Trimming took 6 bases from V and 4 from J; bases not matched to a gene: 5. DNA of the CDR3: TGTGCCAGCAGCCGGGACAGGGGCGTCACCGGGGAGCTGTTTTTT. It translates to CASSRDRGVTGELFF.

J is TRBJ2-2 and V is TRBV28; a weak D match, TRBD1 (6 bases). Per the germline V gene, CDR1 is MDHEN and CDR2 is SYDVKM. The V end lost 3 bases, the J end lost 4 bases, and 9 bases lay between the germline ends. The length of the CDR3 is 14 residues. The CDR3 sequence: CASSFLGATGELFF. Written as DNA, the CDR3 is TGTGCCAGCAGTTTTTTGGGGGCCACCGGGGAGCTGTTTTTT.

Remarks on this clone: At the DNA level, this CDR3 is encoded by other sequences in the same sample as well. CDR3 nucleotides: TGTGCCAGCAGTCTTGACAGGGTTTACGAGCAGTACTTC. The encoded protein is CASSLDRVYEQYF. The V and J genes are TRBV28 and TRBJ2-7; 7 bases fit TRBD1. The CDR3 length is 13 residues. V lost 5 bases to trimming and J lost 4 bases; unmatched junction nucleotides: 5. Germline values: CDR1 MDHEN, CDR2 SYDVKM.

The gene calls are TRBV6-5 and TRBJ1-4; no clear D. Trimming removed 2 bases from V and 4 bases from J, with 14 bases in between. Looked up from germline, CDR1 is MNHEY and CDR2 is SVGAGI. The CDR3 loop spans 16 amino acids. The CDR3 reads CASSYSKTILNEKLFF. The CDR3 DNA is TGTGCCAGCAGTTACAGCAAGACAATCCTTAATGAAAAACTGTTTTTT.

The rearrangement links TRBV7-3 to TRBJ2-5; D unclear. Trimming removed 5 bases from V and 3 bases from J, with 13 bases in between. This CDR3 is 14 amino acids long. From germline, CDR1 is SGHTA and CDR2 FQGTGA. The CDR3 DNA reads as TGTGCCAGCAGCGCCAGTGGCAAAAAAGAGACCCAGTACTTC. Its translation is CASSASGKKETQYF.

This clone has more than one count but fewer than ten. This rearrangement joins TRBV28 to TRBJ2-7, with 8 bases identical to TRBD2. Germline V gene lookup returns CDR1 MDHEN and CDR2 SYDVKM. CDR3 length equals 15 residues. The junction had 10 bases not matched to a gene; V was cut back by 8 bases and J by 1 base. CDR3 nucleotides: TGTGCCAGCGGATTATACGGGACTAGATCCTACGAGCAGTACTTC. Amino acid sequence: CASGLYGTRSYEQYF.

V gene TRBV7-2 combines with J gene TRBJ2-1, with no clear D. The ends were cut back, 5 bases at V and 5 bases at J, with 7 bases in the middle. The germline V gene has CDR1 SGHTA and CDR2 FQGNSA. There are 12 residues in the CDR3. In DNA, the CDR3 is TGTGCCAGCAGCCCTCAGGACAATGAGCAGTTCTTC. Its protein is CASSPQDNEQFF.

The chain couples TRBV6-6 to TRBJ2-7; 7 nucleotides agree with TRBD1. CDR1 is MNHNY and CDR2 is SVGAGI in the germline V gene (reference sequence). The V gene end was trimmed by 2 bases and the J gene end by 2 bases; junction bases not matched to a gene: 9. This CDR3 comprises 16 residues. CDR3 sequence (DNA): TGTGCCAGCAGTTACCCAAGACAGGGTGGGACCTACGAGCAGTACTTC. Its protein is CASSYPRQGGTYEQYF.

For the CDR3, the DNA is TGTGCCAGCAGCGCGGGGACGGGTGGGTCCTACAATGAGCAGTTCTTC. Residues: CASSAGTGGSYNEQFF. The chain employs TRBV11-1 and TRBJ2-1; perhaps TRBD2 as D (6 bases). Germline CDR1 is SGHAT and CDR2 is FQDESV (reference sequence). With 5 bases removed from V and 1 base from J, the gap between germline ends came to 15 bases. This CDR3 spans 16 amino acids.

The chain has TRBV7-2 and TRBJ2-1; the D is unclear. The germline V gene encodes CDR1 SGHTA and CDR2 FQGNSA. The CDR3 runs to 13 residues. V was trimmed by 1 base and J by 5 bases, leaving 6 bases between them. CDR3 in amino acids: CASSLVQDNEQFF. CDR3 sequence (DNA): TGTGCCAGCAGCTTAGTTCAGGACAATGAGCAGTTCTTC.

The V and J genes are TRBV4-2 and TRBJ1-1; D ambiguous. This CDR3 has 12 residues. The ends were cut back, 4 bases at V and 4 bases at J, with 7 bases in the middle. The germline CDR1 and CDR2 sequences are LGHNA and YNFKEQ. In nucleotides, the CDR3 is TGTGCCAGCAGCCCGGTTGGCACTGAAGCTTTCTTT. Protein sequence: CASSPVGTEAFF.

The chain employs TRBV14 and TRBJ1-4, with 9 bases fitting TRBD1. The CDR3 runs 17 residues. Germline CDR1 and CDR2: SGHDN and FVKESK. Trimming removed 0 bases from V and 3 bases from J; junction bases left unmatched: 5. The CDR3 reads CASSQEGHRGPNEKLFF. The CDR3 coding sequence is TGTGCCAGCAGCCAAGAAGGTCACAGGGGGCCTAATGAAAAACTGTTTTTT.

The CDR3 reads CASSMRQGAYEQYF. The CDR3 bases are TGTGCCAGTAGTATGCGACAGGGGGCCTACGAGCAGTACTTC. The chain couples TRBV19 to TRBJ2-7; 9 positions agree with TRBD1. CDR3 length equals 14 residues. Germline V gives CDR1 LNHDA, CDR2 SQIVND (reference sequence). After removal of 3 bases from V and 2 bases from J, the junction contained 2 bases not matched to a gene. Together with reference TRBV19 and TRBJ2-7, the CDR3 gives the full variable domain: DGGITQSPKYLFRKEGQNVTLSCEQNLNHDAMYWYRQDPGQGLRLIYYSQIVNDFQKGDIAEGYSVSREKKESFPLTVTSAQKNPTAFYLCASSMRQGAYEQYFGPGTRLTVT.

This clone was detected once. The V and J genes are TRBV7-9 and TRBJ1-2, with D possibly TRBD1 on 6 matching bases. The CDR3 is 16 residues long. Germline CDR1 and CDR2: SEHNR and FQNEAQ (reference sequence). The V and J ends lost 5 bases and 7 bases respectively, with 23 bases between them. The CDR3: CASSPPGRDIASGYTF. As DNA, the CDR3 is TGTGCCAGCAGCCCCCCGGGACGGGACATCGCTAGTGGCTACACCTTC.

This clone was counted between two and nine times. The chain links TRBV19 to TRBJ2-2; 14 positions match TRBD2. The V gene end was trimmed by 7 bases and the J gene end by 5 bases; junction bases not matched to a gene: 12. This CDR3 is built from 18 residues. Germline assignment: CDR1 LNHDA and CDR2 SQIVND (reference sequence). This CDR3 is CASNTRLAGGPRTGELFF. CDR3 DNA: TGTGCCAGTAACACAAGACTAGCGGGGGGGCCCCGAACCGGGGAGCTGTTTTTT.